The clone carrying this TCR beta chain has just one count. The CDR3 loop spans 14 amino acids. V lost 2 bases, J lost 4 bases, and 10 bases lay in between. In germline, CDR1 is LGHNA, CDR2 YSLEER. This record comes from a study of OX40 agonist ivuxolimab in advanced cancers. Whole-study context: In this trial design, patients received ivuxolimab intravenously at 0.01 to 10 mg/kg every 2 weeks.

Clones were sequenced by immunoSEQ multiplex PCR, and TCRdb holds only the in-frame ones, with some missing. The table includes 65,000 to 95,000 clones, roughly nine tenths detected once. The chain links TRBV4-3 to TRBJ2-3, with D possibly being TRBD2 (6 bases). This receptor was identified in an adult with an advanced solid tumor such as melanoma, head and neck, liver or kidney cancer. Source: CD4+ or CD8+ T cells sorted from blood, taken in a trial of the OX40 agonist ivuxolimab. The CDR3 is CASSQLGGSDTQYF. CDR3 DNA: TGCGCCAGCAGCCAATTGGGGGGTTCAGATACGCAGTATTTT.